The 4 T cell receptor beta chains below were found in one sample sequenced in a study of OX40 agonist ivuxolimab in advanced cancers. The method was immunoSEQ multiplex PCR; TCRdb's version includes in-frame clones alone and lacks a portion of them. In the table there are tens of thousands of clones, about 90% of which are singletons. The sample consisted of CD4+ or CD8+ T cells sorted from blood, taken in a trial of the OX40 agonist ivuxolimab. The receptors here all came from an adult with an advanced solid tumor such as melanoma, head and neck, liver or kidney cancer.

The chain has TRBV4-1 and TRBJ2-7; D may match TRBD1 or TRBD2 (5 bases each). In germline, CDR1 is MGHRA, CDR2 YSYEKL. Trimming pared 1 base from V and 5 bases from J, leaving 24 bases between. CDR3 length: 18 residues. The CDR3 is CASSQGTHRPWEINEQYF. The CDR3 coding sequence is TGCGCCAGCAGCCAAGGTACCCACAGGCCCTGGGAGATCAACGAGCAGTACTTC.

The gene calls are TRBV6-1 and TRBJ1-4, with D maybe TRBD1 (5 bases). The CDR3 has 14 residues. V lost 0 bases and J 6 bases, leaving 8 bases between the germline ends. Germline V gene data show CDR1 as MNHNS and CDR2 as SASEGT. CDR3 in amino acids: CASSEADTDEKLFF. CDR3 coding DNA: TGTGCCAGCAGTGAAGCGGACACGGATGAAAAACTGTTTTTT.

This clone was seen once. V usage is TRBV6-4 and J usage is TRBJ2-1; D is ambiguous. V lost 6 bases and J lost 1, with 13 bases in between. Germline V gene data show CDR1 as MRHNA and CDR2 as SNTAGT. The CDR3 runs 15 residues. In nucleotides, the CDR3 is TGTGCCAGCAGAGAAGATTTGGGTTCCTACAATGAGCAGTTCTTC. Translated, it gives CASREDLGSYNEQFF.

The chain links TRBV10-3 to TRBJ1-5, with D hard to call. V shed 10 bases and J shed 5 bases, with 15 bases lying between them. Germline CDR1 reads ENHRY; CDR2 reads SYGVKD. This CDR3 spans 13 amino acids. The CDR3 DNA follows: TGTGCCAGCTCGCCTGGGGAGGATCAGCCCCAGCATTTT. It is translated as CASSPGEDQPQHF.